This T cell receptor beta chain was captured in a study of early T cells in non-severe SARS-CoV-2 infection. About the research overall: It was bulk RNA from unsorted whole blood that was sequenced, and the chains were unpaired. Overall study results and limits: A preference for anti-spike CD8 responses marked VDJdb matching, which missed private and CD4 specificities.

On this clonotype: Its target is unknown.

Each cDNA molecule carried a unique molecular identifier. TCRdb re-called the 5' RACE reads with MiXCR, one entry per CDR3 protein. Found here are under 100,000 distinct CDR3 sequences, approximately 14% of them singletons; the top ten hold around 1.5%. The CDR3 consists of 14 residues. In germline, CDR1 is MNHNY, CDR2 SVGAGI (reference sequence). The V gene lost 7 bases and the J gene lost 4 bases, with 15 bases spanning the gap. The clonotype was recovered from an adult who was a healthcare worker with PCR-confirmed SARS-CoV-2 infection or an uninfected control (not recorded which). Material: whole blood. V and J are TRBV6-6 and TRBJ2-3; either TRBD1 or TRBD2 may fit D (6 bases each). In DNA form, the CDR3 reads TGTGCCAGCATTCGAGGGGGGAGCCCAGATACGCAGTATTTT. Translated: CASIRGGSPDTQYF.